Shown below are 20 T cell receptor beta chains from a single sample sequenced in a study of radiotherapy plus CTLA-4 blockade in lung cancer. Clones were sequenced by immunoSEQ multiplex PCR, and TCRdb holds only the in-frame ones, with some missing. The sample includes 35,000 or so clones, about 85% of them seen just once. Sequenced here: peripheral blood, sampled from a patient treated with radiotherapy plus ipilimumab. The source is a human donor with non-small cell lung cancer who had stable disease on radiotherapy plus ipilimumab.

CDR3 sequence: CASSPGPGTGTYEQYF. The CDR3 bases are TGTGCCAGCAGTCCAGGACCCGGGACAGGCACCTACGAGCAGTACTTC. The chain uses TRBV7-2 and TRBJ2-7; 8 positions match TRBD1. V was pared by 6 bases and J by 2 bases, with 12 bases of the junction left unmatched. The CDR3 contains 16 residues. Looked up from germline, CDR1 is SGHTA and CDR2 is FQGNSA.

The rearrangement joins TRBV28 to TRBJ2-7; D not certain. The CDR3 has 14 amino acids. Trimming removed 2 bases from V and 2 bases from J, with 10 bases in between. Germline loops: CDR1 MDHEN, CDR2 SYDVKM. The CDR3 region has the DNA TGTGCCAGCAGTTTACGTAGAAAAACCTACGAGCAGTACTTC. It is translated as CASSLRRKTYEQYF. The complete variable domain, with remaining parts taken from reference TRBV28 and TRBJ2-7, reads DVKVTQSSRYLVKRTGEKVFLECVQDMDHENMFWYRQDPGLGLRLIYFSYDVKMKEKGDIPEGYSVSREKKERFSLILESASTNQTSMYLCASSLRRKTYEQYFGPGTRLTVT.

The V gene is TRBV11-2, the J gene TRBJ2-2, with TRBD2 matching 7 bases. This CDR3 contains 18 residues. V lost 1 base to trimming and J lost 1 base; unmatched junction nucleotides: 9. The germline gives CDR1 SGHAT, CDR2 FQNNGV. This CDR3 reads CASSLGLLGLLNTGELFF. The CDR3 nucleotides are TGTGCCAGCAGCTTAGGTCTTTTGGGACTACTGAACACCGGGGAGCTGTTTTTT.

The chain couples TRBV11-2 to TRBJ2-3; 7 positions match TRBD1. The germline V gene has CDR1 SGHAT and CDR2 FQNNGV. The V and J ends lost 2 bases and 8 bases, in that order; junction bases with no gene match: 10. This CDR3 is built from 15 residues. The DNA of the CDR3 is TGTGCCAGCAGCTTAACGGGACAGATCTTCGGTACGCAGTATTTT. Amino acids: CASSLTGQIFGTQYF.

The gene calls are TRBV7-2 and TRBJ2-5; 8 nucleotides line up with TRBD2. CDR3 size: 15 residues. Germline trimming cut 2 bases from V and 5 bases from J; bases unmatched to any gene: 7. Germline-derived CDR1 and CDR2 are SGHTA and FQGNSA. DNA of the CDR3: TGTGCCAGCAGCTTACAAGCGGGAGACTGGGAGACCCAGTACTTC. It codes for CASSLQAGDWETQYF.

The chain couples TRBV18 to TRBJ1-1; the D is unclear. Germline lookup yields CDR1 KGHSH and CDR2 LQKENI. Deletions cut 3 bases from V and 8 bases from J, with 13 bases between. The CDR3 runs 13 residues. The CDR3 reads CASSPRERSEAFF. The CDR3 nucleotides read TGTGCCAGCTCACCCCGCGAAAGATCCGAAGCTTTCTTT.

The chain is built from TRBV6-4 and TRBJ2-7; 7 bases align to TRBD2. The CDR3 runs to 15 residues. The V segment lost 6 bases and the J segment 6 bases; nucleotides outside the gene matches: 14. Looked up from germline, CDR1 is MRHNA and CDR2 is SNTAGT. The CDR3 nucleotides are TGTGCCAGCAGCGCCTTCCTAGCGGCAGGACCCGAGCAGTACTTC. Translated: CASSAFLAAGPEQYF.

This chain links TRBV7-6 with TRBJ2-6; D is ambiguous. Germline V gene sequence: CDR1 SGHVS, CDR2 FNYEAQ. The CDR3 runs to 13 residues. Trimming left V 2 bases short and J 9 bases short, with 8 bases between. The CDR3 sequence: CASSLSHDNVLTF. The CDR3, as DNA: TGTGCCAGCAGCTTAAGCCACGACAACGTCCTGACTTTC. The whole variable domain, filled in from reference TRBV7-6 and TRBJ2-6, reads GAGVSQSPRYKVTKRGQDVALRCDPISGHVSLYWYRQALGQGPEFLTYFNYEAQQDKSGLPNDRFSAERPEGSISTLTIQRTEQRDSAMYRCASSLSHDNVLTFGAGSRLTVL.

The chain has TRBV9 and TRBJ2-3, with D hard to call. The CDR3 extends over 11 amino acids. Germline-derived CDR1 and CDR2 are SGDLS and YYNGEE. Trimming left V 3 bases short and J 5 bases short, with 4 bases between. In DNA form, the CDR3 reads TGTGCCAGCAGCGGACAAGATACGCAGTATTTT. As protein: CASSGQDTQYF. Drawing the rest from reference TRBV9 and TRBJ2-3, the complete variable domain is DSGVTQTPKHLITATGQRVTLRCSPRSGDLSVYWYQQSLDQGLQFLIQYYNGEERAKGNILERFSAQQFPDLHSELNLSSLELGDSALYFCASSGQDTQYFGPGTRLTVL.

CDR3 protein: CSVEDLVGTLSGNTIYF. For the CDR3, the DNA is TGCAGCGTTGAAGATCTGGTTGGCACGCTCTCTGGAAACACCATATATTTT. This sequence joins TRBV29-1 and TRBJ1-3, with D unresolved. V lost 0 bases to trimming and J lost 0 bases, with 15 bases between them. The CDR3 length is 17 residues. The V gene's germline CDR1 is SQVTM and CDR2 ANQGSEA.

This clone was observed a single time. The rearrangement links TRBV28 to TRBJ2-4; no clear D. V was shortened by 7 bases and J by 9 bases, with 10 bases between the two germline ends. Germline assignment: CDR1 MDHEN and CDR2 SYDVKM. The CDR3 spans 11 residues. The CDR3 bases are TGTGCCAGCAACGGAGTCGGCATTCAGTACTTC. This sequence encodes CASNGVGIQYF. Complete variable domain (other parts from reference TRBV28 and TRBJ2-4): DVKVTQSSRYLVKRTGEKVFLECVQDMDHENMFWYRQDPGLGLRLIYFSYDVKMKEKGDIPEGYSVSREKKERFSLILESASTNQTSMYLCASNGVGIQYFGAGTRLSVL.

This clone has only a few counts. The V gene is TRBV9, the J gene TRBJ2-2; possibly TRBD1 for D (6 bases). V gave up 4 bases and J gave up 1 base, with 11 bases separating them. In germline, CDR1 is SGDLS, CDR2 YYNGEE. This CDR3 has 15 amino acids. The CDR3: CASSTPTGNTGELFF. For the CDR3, the DNA is TGTGCCAGCAGCACGCCGACAGGGAACACCGGGGAGCTGTTTTTT. Full variable domain (rest looked up from reference TRBV9 and TRBJ2-2): DSGVTQTPKHLITATGQRVTLRCSPRSGDLSVYWYQQSLDQGLQFLIQYYNGEERAKGNILERFSAQQFPDLHSELNLSSLELGDSALYFCASSTPTGNTGELFFGEGSRLTVL.

This clone was observed once. The chain uses TRBV19 and TRBJ1-1; 7 bases line up with TRBD1. V lost 1 base, J lost 5 bases, and 1 base stayed unmatched. CDR1 and CDR2 (germline): LNHDA, SQIVND (reference sequence). This CDR3 has 13 residues. Here the CDR3 reads CASSIGQGTEAFF. CDR3 DNA sequence: TGTGCCAGTAGTATAGGACAGGGAACTGAAGCTTTCTTT.

The V and J genes are TRBV7-2 and TRBJ2-7, with no clear D. Germline V gene data show CDR1 as SGHTA and CDR2 as FQGNSA. V lost 1 base, J lost 3 bases, and 7 bases lay in between. This CDR3 has 13 amino acids. The CDR3 DNA reads TGTGCCAGCAGCTTAGAAGCGTTCTACGAGCAGTACTTC. This codes for CASSLEAFYEQYF.

This chain connects TRBV7-3 to TRBJ2-2, with 7 nucleotides matching TRBD2. Germline CDR1 and CDR2: SGHTA and FQGTGA. V shed 5 bases, J shed 4 bases, and the junction held 13 bases outside the gene matches. The CDR3 runs to 17 residues. CDR3 nucleotide sequence: TGTGCCAGCAGCGAAGAGGGTAGGGCTAGCGGCACCGGGGAGCTGTTTTTT. Protein product: CASSEEGRASGTGELFF.

The chain joins TRBV7-2 to TRBJ1-2; 7 bases are a match to TRBD1. Trimming took 6 bases from V and 4 from J; bases not matched to a gene: 11. Per germline, CDR1 SGHTA and CDR2 FQGNSA. This CDR3 has 15 amino acids. The CDR3 region is CASSSRDRRIYGYTF. CDR3 nucleotide sequence: TGTGCCAGCAGTTCACGGGACAGAAGAATCTATGGCTACACCTTC.

A single count supports this clone. V and J are TRBV6-5 and TRBJ2-7, with D possibly TRBD2 on 5 matching bases. Germline-derived CDR1 and CDR2 are MNHEY and SVGAGI. The CDR3 is 14 residues long. The ends were cut back, 3 bases at V and 0 bases at J, with 9 bases in the middle. The CDR3 nucleotides read TGTGCCAGCAGTTATACCCGGGACTCCTACGAGCAGTACTTC. Its protein is CASSYTRDSYEQYF.

This rearrangement joins TRBV7-9 to TRBJ2-2, with D possibly matching TRBD2 (6 bases). The V and J ends lost 7 bases and 1 base respectively, with 10 bases between them. Germline values: CDR1 SEHNR, CDR2 FQNEAQ (reference sequence). The CDR3 has 14 amino acids. In DNA form, the CDR3 reads TGTGCCAGCATTGAGGAGGGGAACACCGGGGAGCTGTTTTTT. Translating it yields CASIEEGNTGELFF.

The chain joins TRBV27 to TRBJ2-1; 11 bases match TRBD1. Germline V gene data show CDR1 as MNHEY and CDR2 as SMNVEV (reference sequence). This CDR3 has 15 amino acids. With V trimmed by 4 bases and J by 9 bases, 8 bases remained unmatched. The CDR3 DNA follows: TGTGCCAGCAGTTCTGGGACAGGGGGTTTAAGTGAGCAGTTCTTC. This translates into CASSSGTGGLSEQFF.

The count of this clone is one. The chain uses TRBV9 and TRBJ2-5; possible D gene TRBD1, 8 bases. The CDR3 loop spans 16 amino acids. Germline V gives CDR1 SGDLS, CDR2 YYNGEE. The V and J ends lost 0 bases and 7 bases respectively, with 19 bases between them. CDR3 in amino acids: CASSVVPASGQGTQYF. The CDR3, as DNA: TGTGCCAGCAGCGTAGTCCCGGCTAGCGGACAGGGGACCCAGTACTTC.